This TCR beta chain was profiled in a study of blood T cells in healthy people across ages. Together with a sample-barcoded 5' primer, a J-beta primer mix was included in a second PCR lasting about 7 to 12 cycles. MiXCR, run by TCRdb on the 5' RACE reads, gives a single entry per CDR3 protein. The sample consists of just over 1 million distinct CDR3 sequences, 35% to 55% of them appearing once. The CDR3 spans 13 residues. The germline V gene has CDR1 KGHSH and CDR2 LQKENI. General study points: In long-lived donors, naive CD4+ cell counts and diversity exceeded those of aged donors.

With respect to this clonotype: What it binds is not known.

The receptor's source is a woman aged 55-70 years in good health. The chain carries TRBV18 and TRBJ2-4, with D possibly called TRBD1 or TRBD2 (6 bases each). The J call is doubtful: the DNA matches TRBJ2-7 better. Source material: blood. DNA of the CDR3: TGTGCCAGCTCACCTAAGGGGGGCTACGAGCAGTACTTC. It is translated as CASSPKGGYEQYF.